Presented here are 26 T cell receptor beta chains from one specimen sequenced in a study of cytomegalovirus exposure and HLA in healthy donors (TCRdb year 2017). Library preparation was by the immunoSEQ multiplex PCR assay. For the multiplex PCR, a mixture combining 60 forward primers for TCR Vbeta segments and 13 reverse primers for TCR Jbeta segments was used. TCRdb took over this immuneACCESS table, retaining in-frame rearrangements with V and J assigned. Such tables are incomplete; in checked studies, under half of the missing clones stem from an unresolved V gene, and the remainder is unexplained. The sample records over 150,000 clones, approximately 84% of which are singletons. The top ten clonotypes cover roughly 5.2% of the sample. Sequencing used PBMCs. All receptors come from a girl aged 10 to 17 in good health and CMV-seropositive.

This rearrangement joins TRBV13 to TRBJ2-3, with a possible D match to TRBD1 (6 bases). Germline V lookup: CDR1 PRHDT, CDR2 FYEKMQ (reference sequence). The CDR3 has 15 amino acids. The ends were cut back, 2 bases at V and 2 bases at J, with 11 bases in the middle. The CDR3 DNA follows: TGTGCCAGCAGCTTAAGGACAGACAACACAGATACGCAGTATTTT. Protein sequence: CASSLRTDNTDTQYF.

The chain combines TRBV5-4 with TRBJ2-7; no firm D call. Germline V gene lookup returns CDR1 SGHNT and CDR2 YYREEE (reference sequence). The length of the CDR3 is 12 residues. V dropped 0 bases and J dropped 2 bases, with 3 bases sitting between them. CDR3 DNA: TGTGCCAGCAGCTTGGGAGCCTACGAGCAGTACTTC. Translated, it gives CASSLGAYEQYF.

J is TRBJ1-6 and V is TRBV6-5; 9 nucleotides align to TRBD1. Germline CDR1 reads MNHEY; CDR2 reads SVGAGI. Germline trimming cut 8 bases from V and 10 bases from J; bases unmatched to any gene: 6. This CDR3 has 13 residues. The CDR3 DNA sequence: TGTGCCAGCCGGGACAGGGAGGGCTCACCCCTCCACTTT. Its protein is CASRDREGSPLHF.

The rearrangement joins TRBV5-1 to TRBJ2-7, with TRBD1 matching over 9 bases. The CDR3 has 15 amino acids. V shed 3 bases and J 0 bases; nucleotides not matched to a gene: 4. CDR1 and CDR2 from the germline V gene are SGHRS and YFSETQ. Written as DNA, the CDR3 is TGCGCCAGCAGCTCTGGACAGGGGCTCTCCTACGAGCAGTACTTC. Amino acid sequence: CASSSGQGLSYEQYF.

In nucleotides, the CDR3 is TGTGCCAGCAGTGGAGGGGGACAGAGGAATGAAAAACTGTTTTTT. It encodes CASSGGGQRNEKLFF. J is TRBJ1-4 and V is TRBV25-1; 7 bases map to TRBD1. The germline V gene encodes CDR1 MGHDK and CDR2 SYGVNS. V shed 4 bases and J 5 bases; nucleotides not matched to a gene: 7. The CDR3 covers 15 residues.

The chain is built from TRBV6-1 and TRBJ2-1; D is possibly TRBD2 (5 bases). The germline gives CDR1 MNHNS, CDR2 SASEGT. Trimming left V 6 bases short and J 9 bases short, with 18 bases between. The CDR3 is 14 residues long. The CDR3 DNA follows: TGTGCCAGCAGGATGGACTCCACCCGGAGTGAGCAGTTCTTC. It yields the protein CASRMDSTRSEQFF.

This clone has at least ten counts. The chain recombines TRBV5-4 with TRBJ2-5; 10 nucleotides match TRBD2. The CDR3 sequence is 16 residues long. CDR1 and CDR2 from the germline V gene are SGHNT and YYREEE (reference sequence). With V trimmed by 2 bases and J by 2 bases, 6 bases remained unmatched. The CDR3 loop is CASSLGLAGAQETQYF. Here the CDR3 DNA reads TGTGCCAGCAGCTTAGGTCTAGCGGGGGCGCAAGAGACCCAGTACTTC.

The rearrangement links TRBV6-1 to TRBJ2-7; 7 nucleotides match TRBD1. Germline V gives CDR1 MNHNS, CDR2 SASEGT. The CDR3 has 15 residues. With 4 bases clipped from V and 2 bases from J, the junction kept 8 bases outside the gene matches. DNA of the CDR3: TGTGCCAGCAGTGTTCAGACAGGGCCGACCTACGAGCAGTACTTC. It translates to CASSVQTGPTYEQYF.

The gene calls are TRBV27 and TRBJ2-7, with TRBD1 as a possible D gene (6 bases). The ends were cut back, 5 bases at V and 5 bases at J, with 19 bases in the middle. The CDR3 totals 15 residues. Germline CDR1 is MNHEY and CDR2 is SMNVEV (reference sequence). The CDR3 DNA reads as TGTGCCAGCAGTCTCGGGGCAGGGGTGCCCCACGAGCAGTACTTC. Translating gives CASSLGAGVPHEQYF.

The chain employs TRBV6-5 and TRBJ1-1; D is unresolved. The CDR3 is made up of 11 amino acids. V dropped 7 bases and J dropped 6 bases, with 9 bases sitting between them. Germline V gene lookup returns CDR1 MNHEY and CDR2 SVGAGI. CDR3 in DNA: TGTGCCAGCAATATGGGAGCTGAAGCTTTCTTT. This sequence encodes CASNMGAEAFF.

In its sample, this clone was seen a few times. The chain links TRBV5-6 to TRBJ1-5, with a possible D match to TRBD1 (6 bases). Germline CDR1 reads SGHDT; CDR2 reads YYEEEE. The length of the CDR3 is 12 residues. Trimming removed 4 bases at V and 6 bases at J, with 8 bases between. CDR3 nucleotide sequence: TGTGCCAGCAGCCAGGGGTCTCAGCCCCAGCATTTT. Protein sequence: CASSQGSQPQHF. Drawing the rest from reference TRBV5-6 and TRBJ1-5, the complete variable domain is DAGVTQSPTHLIKTRGQQVTLRCSPKSGHDTVSWYQQALGQGPQFIFQYYEEEERQRGNFPDRFSGHQFPNYSSELNVNALLLGDSALYLCASSQGSQPQHFGDGTRLSIL.

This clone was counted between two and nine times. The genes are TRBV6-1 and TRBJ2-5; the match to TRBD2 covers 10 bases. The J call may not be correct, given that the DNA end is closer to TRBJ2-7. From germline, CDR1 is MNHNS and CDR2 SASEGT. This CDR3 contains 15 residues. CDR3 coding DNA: TGTGCCAGCAGTTTAAGCGGGGGGGGGTCCTACGAGCAGTACTTC. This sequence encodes CASSLSGGGSYEQYF.

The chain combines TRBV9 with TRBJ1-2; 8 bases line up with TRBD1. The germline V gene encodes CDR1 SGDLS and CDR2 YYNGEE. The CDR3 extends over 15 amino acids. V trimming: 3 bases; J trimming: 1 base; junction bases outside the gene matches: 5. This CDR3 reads CASSGVTGVNYGYTF. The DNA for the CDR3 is TGTGCCAGCAGCGGGGTGACAGGGGTTAACTATGGCTACACCTTC. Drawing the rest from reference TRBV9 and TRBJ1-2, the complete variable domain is DSGVTQTPKHLITATGQRVTLRCSPRSGDLSVYWYQQSLDQGLQFLIQYYNGEERAKGNILERFSAQQFPDLHSELNLSSLELGDSALYFCASSGVTGVNYGYTFGSGTRLTVV.

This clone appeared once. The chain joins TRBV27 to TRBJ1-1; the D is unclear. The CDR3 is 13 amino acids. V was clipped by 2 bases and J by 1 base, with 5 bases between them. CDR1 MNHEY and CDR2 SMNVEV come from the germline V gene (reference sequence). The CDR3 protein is CASSLGGNTEAFF. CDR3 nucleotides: TGTGCCAGCAGTTTAGGCGGGAACACTGAAGCTTTCTTT.

The CDR3 here is CASSESTGMMNTEAFF. CDR3 DNA: TGCGCCAGCAGTGAGTCTACAGGGATGATGAACACTGAAGCTTTCTTT. This chain joins TRBV10-1 and TRBJ1-1; perhaps TRBD1 as D (6 bases). The CDR3 covers 16 residues. V lost 0 bases and J 0 bases, leaving 11 bases between the germline ends. Germline CDR1 is WNHNN and CDR2 is SYGVQD (reference sequence).

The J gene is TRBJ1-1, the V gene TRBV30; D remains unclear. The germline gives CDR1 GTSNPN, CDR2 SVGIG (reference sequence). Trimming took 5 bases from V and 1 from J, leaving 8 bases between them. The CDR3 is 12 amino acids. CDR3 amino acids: CAWEGQNTEAFF. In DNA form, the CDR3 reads TGTGCCTGGGAGGGTCAGAACACTGAAGCTTTCTTT.

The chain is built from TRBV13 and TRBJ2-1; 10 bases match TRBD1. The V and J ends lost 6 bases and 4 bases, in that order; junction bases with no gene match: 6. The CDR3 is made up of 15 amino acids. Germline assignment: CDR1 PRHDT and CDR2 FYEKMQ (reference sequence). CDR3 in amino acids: CASSWTGGRYNEQFF. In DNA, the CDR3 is TGTGCCAGCAGTTGGACAGGGGGGCGATACAATGAGCAGTTCTTC.

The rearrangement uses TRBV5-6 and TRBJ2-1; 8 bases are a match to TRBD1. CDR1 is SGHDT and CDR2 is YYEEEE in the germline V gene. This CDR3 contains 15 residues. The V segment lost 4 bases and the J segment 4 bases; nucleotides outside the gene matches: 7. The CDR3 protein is CASSPGQGPYNEQFF. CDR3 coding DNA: TGTGCCAGCAGCCCTGGACAGGGACCTTACAATGAGCAGTTCTTC. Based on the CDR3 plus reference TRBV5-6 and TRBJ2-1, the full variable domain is DAGVTQSPTHLIKTRGQQVTLRCSPKSGHDTVSWYQQALGQGPQFIFQYYEEEERQRGNFPDRFSGHQFPNYSSELNVNALLLGDSALYLCASSPGQGPYNEQFFGPGTRLTVL.

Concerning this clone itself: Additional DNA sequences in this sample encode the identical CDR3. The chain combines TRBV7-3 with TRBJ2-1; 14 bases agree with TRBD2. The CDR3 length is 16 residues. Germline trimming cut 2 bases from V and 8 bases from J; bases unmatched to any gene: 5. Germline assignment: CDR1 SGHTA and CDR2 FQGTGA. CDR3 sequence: CASSLPGLAGEDEQFF. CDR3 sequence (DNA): TGTGCCAGCAGCTTACCGGGACTAGCGGGGGAAGATGAGCAGTTCTTC.

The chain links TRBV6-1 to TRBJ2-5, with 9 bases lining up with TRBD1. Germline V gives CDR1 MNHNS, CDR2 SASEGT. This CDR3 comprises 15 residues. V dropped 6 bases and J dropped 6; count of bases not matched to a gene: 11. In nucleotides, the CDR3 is TGTGCCAGCAGGGGATTCCGGGACAGGGTACAGACCCAGTACTTC. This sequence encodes CASRGFRDRVQTQYF.

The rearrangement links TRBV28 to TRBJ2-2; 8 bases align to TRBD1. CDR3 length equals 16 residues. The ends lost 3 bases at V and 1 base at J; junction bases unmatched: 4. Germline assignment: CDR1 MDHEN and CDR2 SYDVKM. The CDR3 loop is CASSFQGQGNTGELFF. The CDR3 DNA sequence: TGTGCCAGCAGTTTCCAAGGACAGGGGAACACCGGGGAGCTGTTTTTT.

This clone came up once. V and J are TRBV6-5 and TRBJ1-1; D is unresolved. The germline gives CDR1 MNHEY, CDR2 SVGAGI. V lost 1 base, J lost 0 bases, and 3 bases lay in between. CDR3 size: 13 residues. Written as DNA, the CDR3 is TGTGCCAGCAGTTACTACTTGAACACTGAAGCTTTCTTT. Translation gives CASSYYLNTEAFF.

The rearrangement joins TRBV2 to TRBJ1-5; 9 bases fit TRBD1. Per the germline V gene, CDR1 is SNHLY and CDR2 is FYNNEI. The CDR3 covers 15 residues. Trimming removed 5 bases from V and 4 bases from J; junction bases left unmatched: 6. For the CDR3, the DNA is TGTGCCAGCAGTTTACCACAGGGGGCAAATCAGCCCCAGCATTTT. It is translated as CASSLPQGANQPQHF.

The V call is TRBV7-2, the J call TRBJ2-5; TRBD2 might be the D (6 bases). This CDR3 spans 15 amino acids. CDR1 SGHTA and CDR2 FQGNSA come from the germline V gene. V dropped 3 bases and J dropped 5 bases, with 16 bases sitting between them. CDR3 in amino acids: CASSLVRLVLETQYF. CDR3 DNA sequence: TGTGCCAGCAGCTTGGTGAGACTAGTACTGGAGACCCAGTACTTC.

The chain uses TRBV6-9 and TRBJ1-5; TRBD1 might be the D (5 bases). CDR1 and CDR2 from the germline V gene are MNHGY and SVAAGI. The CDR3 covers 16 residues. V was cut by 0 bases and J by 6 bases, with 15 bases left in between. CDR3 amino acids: CASSYSRQGGSQPQHF. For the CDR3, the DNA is TGTGCCAGCAGTTATTCCCGCCAGGGCGGAAGTCAGCCCCAGCATTTT.

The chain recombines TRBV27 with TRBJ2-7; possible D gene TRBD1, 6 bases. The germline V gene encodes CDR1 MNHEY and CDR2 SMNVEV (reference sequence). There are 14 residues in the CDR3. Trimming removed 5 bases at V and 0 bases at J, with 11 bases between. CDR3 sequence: CASSPRDNSYEQYF. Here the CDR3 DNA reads TGTGCCAGCAGTCCCCGGGACAACTCCTACGAGCAGTACTTC.